The sample holds a few counts of the clone carrying this TCR beta chain. The antigen remains unidentified. The data are from a study of cytomegalovirus exposure and HLA in healthy donors. Germline CDR1 MNHNY, CDR2 SVGAGI (reference sequence). After removal of 10 bases from V and 5 bases from J, the junction contained 9 bases not matched to a gene. CDR3 size: 13 residues. General study results and limits: Cytomegalovirus-associated TCR beta chains were listed, numbering approximately 150.

It was with 60 Vbeta and 13 Jbeta primers that the PCR ran. Some clones are missing from TCRdb's copy, which holds only in-frame ones; the method was immunoSEQ multiplex PCR. Of 95,000 to 150,000 clones listed, around three fifths are singletons. Material for sequencing was PBMCs. The rearrangement links TRBV6-6 to TRBJ1-1, with TRBD1 matching over 8 bases. The receptor was derived from a woman aged 40 to 50 in good health and CMV-seropositive. CDR3 residues: CATEQGVGTEAFF. The DNA of the CDR3 is TGTGCCACCGAACAGGGGGTGGGTACTGAAGCTTTCTTT.